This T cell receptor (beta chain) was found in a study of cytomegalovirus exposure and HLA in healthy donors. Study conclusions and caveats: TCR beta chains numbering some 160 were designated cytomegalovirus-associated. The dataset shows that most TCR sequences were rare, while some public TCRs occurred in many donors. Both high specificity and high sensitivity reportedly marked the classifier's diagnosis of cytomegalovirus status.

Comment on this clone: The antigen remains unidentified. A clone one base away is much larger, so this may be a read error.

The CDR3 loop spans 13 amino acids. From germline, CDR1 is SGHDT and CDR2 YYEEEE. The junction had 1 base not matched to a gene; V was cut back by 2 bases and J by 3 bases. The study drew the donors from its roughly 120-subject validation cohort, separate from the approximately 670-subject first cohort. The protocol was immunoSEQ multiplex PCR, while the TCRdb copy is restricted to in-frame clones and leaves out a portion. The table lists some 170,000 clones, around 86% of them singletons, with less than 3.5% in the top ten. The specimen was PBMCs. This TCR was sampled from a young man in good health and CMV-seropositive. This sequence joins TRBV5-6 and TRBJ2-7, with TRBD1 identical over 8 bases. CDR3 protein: CASSLGTGYEQYF. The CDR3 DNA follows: TGTGCCAGCAGCTTAGGGACAGGCTACGAGCAGTACTTC.